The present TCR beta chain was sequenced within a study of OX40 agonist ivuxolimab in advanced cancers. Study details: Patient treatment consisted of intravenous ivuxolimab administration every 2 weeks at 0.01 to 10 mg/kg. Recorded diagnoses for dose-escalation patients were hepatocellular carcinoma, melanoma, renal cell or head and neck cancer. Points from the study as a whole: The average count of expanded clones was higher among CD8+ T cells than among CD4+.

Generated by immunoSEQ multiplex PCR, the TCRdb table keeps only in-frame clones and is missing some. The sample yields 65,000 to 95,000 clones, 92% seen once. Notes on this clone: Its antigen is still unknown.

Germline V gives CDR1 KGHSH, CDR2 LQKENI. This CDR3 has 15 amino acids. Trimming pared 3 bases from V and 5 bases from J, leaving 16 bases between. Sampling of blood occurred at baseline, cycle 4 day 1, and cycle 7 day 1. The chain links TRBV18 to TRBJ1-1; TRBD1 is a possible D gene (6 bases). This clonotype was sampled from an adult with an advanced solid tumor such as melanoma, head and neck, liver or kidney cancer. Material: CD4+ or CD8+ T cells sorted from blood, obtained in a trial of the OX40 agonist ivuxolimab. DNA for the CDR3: TGTGCCAGCTCACCGGGGACACAGCTGTGGACTGAAGCTTTCTTT. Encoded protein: CASSPGTQLWTEAFF.